Below are 7 T cell receptor beta chains sequenced from a single sample in a study of blood T cell repertoires in COVID-19. Here immunoSEQ multiplex PCR was the method, and the copy in TCRdb shows in-frame clones only, minus some. The table has about 330,000 clones, 88% seen once. The sequenced material came from PBMCs or T cells enriched from blood (not recorded which). The receptors shown here come from a man aged 30 to 45 who had recovered from COVID-19.

The V gene is TRBV12-3 or TRBV12-4, the J gene TRBJ2-5; D not certain. V gave up 2 bases and J gave up 5 bases, with 9 bases separating them. The CDR3 consists of 13 residues. As DNA, the CDR3 is TGTGCCAGCAGTTTAAGGAGAGCGGAGACCCAGTACTTC. Translation gives CASSLRRAETQYF.

The V and J genes are TRBV2 and TRBJ1-3, with a tentative D call TRBD1 (6 bases). Germline V CDR1 and CDR2: SNHLY, FYNNEI. Trimming shortened V by 7 bases and J by 0 bases, and 13 bases separated the two germline ends. The CDR3 is made up of 15 amino acids. The CDR3 here is CASMGALSSGNTIYF. The CDR3 DNA reads TGTGCCAGCATGGGGGCGCTTAGCTCTGGAAACACCATATATTTT.

This chain uses TRBV5-1 with TRBJ2-5, with 8 bases lining up with TRBD1. The germline V gene encodes CDR1 SGHRS and CDR2 YFSETQ. CDR3 size: 15 residues. V lost 4 bases and J lost 5; bases outside the gene matches: 10. CDR3 protein: CASSPTRGRGETQYF. CDR3 in DNA: TGCGCCAGCAGCCCGACCAGGGGGCGAGGGGAGACCCAGTACTTC.

This CDR3 reads CATRGQVGDGELFF. The CDR3 DNA reads as TGTGCCACCAGGGGACAGGTTGGCGACGGGGAGCTGTTTTTT. The rearrangement joins TRBV24-1 to TRBJ2-2; 8 nucleotides match TRBD1. CDR3 size: 14 residues. Germline-derived CDR1 and CDR2 are KGHDR and SFDVKD. The junction had 7 bases not matched to a gene; V was cut back by 7 bases and J by 7 bases.

The CDR3 DNA is TGTGCCAGTAGTGTACTAGCGGGGTACAATGAGCAGTTCTTC. Residues: CASSVLAGYNEQFF. The chain has TRBV19 and TRBJ2-1, with 10 bases matching TRBD2. This CDR3 is 14 amino acids long. The V and J ends lost 5 bases and 4 bases, in that order; junction bases with no gene match: 2. In germline, CDR1 is LNHDA, CDR2 SQIVND (reference sequence). The whole variable domain, filled in from reference TRBV19 and TRBJ2-1, reads DGGITQSPKYLFRKEGQNVTLSCEQNLNHDAMYWYRQDPGQGLRLIYYSQIVNDFQKGDIAEGYSVSREKKESFPLTVTSAQKNPTAFYLCASSVLAGYNEQFFGPGTRLTVL.

This clone was recorded once. Here the CDR3 DNA reads TGTGCCAGCAGCTCCTGGACAGGAGATACCTACGAGCAGTACTTC. It is translated as CASSSWTGDTYEQYF. V is TRBV5-5 and J is TRBJ2-7, with 7 bases identical to TRBD1. Trimming took 3 bases from V and 2 from J; bases not matched to a gene: 8. The CDR3 has 15 residues. The germline V gene has CDR1 SGHKS and CDR2 YYEKEE (reference sequence).

This chain uses TRBV2 with TRBJ2-3; a possible D gene is TRBD2 (6 bases). The V and J ends lost 8 bases and 2 bases respectively, with 17 bases between them. Germline lookup yields CDR1 SNHLY and CDR2 FYNNEI. This CDR3 is built from 15 residues. The CDR3 region has the DNA TGTGCCAGCTCACAACGGGGGTCAGACACAGATACGCAGTATTTT. This encodes CASSQRGSDTDTQYF.